This entry features one TCR beta chain sequence. The antigen remains unidentified. The data were taken from a study of cytomegalovirus exposure and HLA in healthy donors. The CDR3 runs to 16 residues. The V gene's germline CDR1 is LNHDA and CDR2 SQIVND (reference sequence). The trim removed 6 bases at V and 5 bases at J, leaving 13 bases unmatched. Points from the study as a whole: With later analysis, a missense DCLRE1C variant became linked to TCR beta V- and J-gene trimming. Immune exposure information available was restricted to CMV serostatus. Confirmation in vitro established that three CMV-associated chains were specific for CMV antigens.

In the PCR, 60 Vbeta and 13 Jbeta primers were used. Sequencing was performed with immunoSEQ multiplex PCR; in TCRdb, only in-frame clones are kept and a portion is missing. The table has under 170,000 clones, around 79% seen once. Sequenced material: PBMCs. The chain recombines TRBV19 with TRBJ2-5; TRBD1 matches at 9 bases. This receptor was identified in a human donor in good health. The CDR3 reads CASSNLPGQGYETQYF. The CDR3, as DNA: TGTGCCAGTAGCAACCTCCCGGGACAGGGCTACGAGACCCAGTACTTC.